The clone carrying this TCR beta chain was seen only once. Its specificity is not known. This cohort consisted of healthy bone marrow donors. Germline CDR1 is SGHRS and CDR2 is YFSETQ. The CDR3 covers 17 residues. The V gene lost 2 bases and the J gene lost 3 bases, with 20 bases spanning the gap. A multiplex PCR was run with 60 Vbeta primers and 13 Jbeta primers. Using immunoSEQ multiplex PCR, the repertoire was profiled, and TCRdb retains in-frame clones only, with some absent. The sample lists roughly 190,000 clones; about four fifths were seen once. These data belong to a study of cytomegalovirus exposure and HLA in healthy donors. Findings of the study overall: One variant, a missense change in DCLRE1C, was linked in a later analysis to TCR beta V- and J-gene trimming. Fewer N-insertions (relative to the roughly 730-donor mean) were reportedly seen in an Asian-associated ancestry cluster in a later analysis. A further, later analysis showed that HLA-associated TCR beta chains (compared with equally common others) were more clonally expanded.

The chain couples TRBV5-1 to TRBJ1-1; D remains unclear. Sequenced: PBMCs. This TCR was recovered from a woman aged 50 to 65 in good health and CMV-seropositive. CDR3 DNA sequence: TGCGCCAGCAGCTTAAGGAGGGATTCGGCGGCGCACACTGAAGCTTTCTTT. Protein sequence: CASSLRRDSAAHTEAFF.